These 17 T cell receptor beta chains share one sample of origin, sequenced in a study of shared T cell receptors in the human thymus. Using immunoSEQ multiplex PCR, the repertoire was profiled, and TCRdb retains in-frame clones only, with some absent. The sample records hundreds of thousands of clones, 80% to 90% being singletons. The same data also contributed to another study, on human thymus T cells.

Sequencing input: thymocytes. The receptor set was obtained from a boy less than two years old with a congenital heart defect.

The chain recombines TRBV2 with TRBJ1-1, with 7 nucleotides matching TRBD1. The CDR3 runs to 13 residues. Germline V gives CDR1 SNHLY, CDR2 FYNNEI. The trim removed 9 bases at V and 3 bases at J, leaving 7 bases unmatched. The CDR3 spells CARGDREDTEAFF. CDR3 bases: TGTGCCAGGGGTGACAGGGAGGACACTGAAGCTTTCTTT.

The rearrangement links TRBV6-4 to TRBJ2-5; 11 bases map to TRBD2. Trimming removed 8 bases from V and 0 bases from J; junction bases left unmatched: 11. The CDR3 runs 17 residues. Germline-derived CDR1 and CDR2 are MRHNA and SNTAGT. The CDR3: CASLSRPGLADQETQYF. The DNA of the CDR3 is TGTGCCAGCCTTAGTCGTCCGGGACTAGCGGACCAAGAGACCCAGTACTTC.

The rearrangement uses TRBV25-1 and TRBJ2-7, with a tentative D call TRBD2 (5 bases). V gave up 1 base and J gave up 2 bases, with 12 bases separating them. The CDR3 is made up of 15 amino acids. Germline V CDR1 and CDR2: MGHDK, SYGVNS. CDR3 in DNA: TGTGCCAGCAGTGAATCCGGAGGCAGGACCTACGAGCAGTACTTC. It codes for CASSESGGRTYEQYF.

V gene TRBV4-3 combines with J gene TRBJ1-5; 7 bases map to TRBD1. Germline V CDR1 and CDR2: LGHNA, YSLEER. Trimming removed 4 bases from V and 5 bases from J; junction bases left unmatched: 8. The CDR3 covers 15 residues. CDR3 bases: TGCGCCAGCAGCCCCGACAGGGATGTCGATCAGCCCCAGCATTTT. Its protein is CASSPDRDVDQPQHF.

The rearrangement uses TRBV14 and TRBJ1-1; TRBD1 aligns across 7 bases. CDR3 length: 17 residues. Germline-derived CDR1 and CDR2 are SGHDN and FVKESK. Losses at the gene ends were 2 bases for V and 5 bases for J; bases not matched to a gene: 14. As DNA, the CDR3 is TGTGCCAGCAGCCAAACCGGGACAGCAAGTGAAGGAACTGAAGCTTTCTTT. Translated: CASSQTGTASEGTEAFF.

This chain uses TRBV6-1 with TRBJ2-3; tentative D call: TRBD1 (5 bases). Deletions cut 4 bases from V and 4 bases from J, with 9 bases between. This CDR3 comprises 13 residues. From germline, CDR1 is MNHNS and CDR2 SASEGT. The CDR3 is CASSGTGPDTQYF. The DNA of the CDR3 is TGTGCCAGCAGTGGTACAGGACCAGATACGCAGTATTTT.

The chain has TRBV2 and TRBJ2-3, with 11 positions matching TRBD1. V gave up 5 bases and J gave up 4 bases; unmatched junction bases: 2. Germline V gene lookup returns CDR1 SNHLY and CDR2 FYNNEI. This CDR3 has 14 amino acids. The CDR3 bases are TGTGCCAGCAGTAGGGACAGGGGGTCAGATACGCAGTATTTT. Translated, it gives CASSRDRGSDTQYF.

This rearrangement joins TRBV7-9 to TRBJ1-6; 7 nucleotides align to TRBD1. Germline V gene data show CDR1 as SEHNR and CDR2 as FQNEAQ (reference sequence). V dropped 3 bases and J dropped 2; count of bases not matched to a gene: 13. This CDR3 is 19 amino acids long. The CDR3 is CASSLGRGKGSTYNSPLHF. DNA of the CDR3: TGTGCCAGCAGCTTGGGCAGGGGGAAAGGTAGCACCTATAATTCACCCCTCCACTTT.

The chain uses TRBV19 and TRBJ1-5; 8 bases agree with TRBD1. The CDR3 totals 16 residues. The V gene's germline CDR1 is LNHDA and CDR2 SQIVND (reference sequence). With V trimmed by 3 bases and J by 0 bases, 4 bases remained unmatched. CDR3 residues: CASSIVDRASNQPQHF. The CDR3, as DNA: TGTGCCAGTAGTATCGTGGACAGGGCTAGCAATCAGCCCCAGCATTTT.

The rearrangement uses TRBV27 and TRBJ1-6, with a weak D call TRBD1 (6 bases). The CDR3 loop spans 16 amino acids. Trimming shortened V by 5 bases and J by 5 bases, and 16 bases separated the two germline ends. Germline CDR1 is MNHEY and CDR2 is SMNVEV (reference sequence). Written as DNA, the CDR3 is TGTGCCAGCAGTCCAACCGGGACAAAAAATAATTCACCCCTCCACTTT. Its protein product is CASSPTGTKNNSPLHF.

The CDR3 bases are TGTGCCAGCAGCCGTTTCCGGCGGGAGGTTAGGTACAATGAGCAGTTCTTC. Residues: CASSRFRREVRYNEQFF. The chain combines TRBV7-9 with TRBJ2-1; 8 nucleotides agree with TRBD2. The CDR3 contains 17 residues. V gave up 5 bases and J gave up 4 bases; unmatched junction bases: 13. Germline values: CDR1 SEHNR, CDR2 FQNEAQ (reference sequence). The full variable domain, with the rest looked up from reference TRBV7-9 and TRBJ2-1, is DTGVSQNPRHKITKRGQNVTFRCDPISEHNRLYWYRQTLGQGPEFLTYFQNEAQLEKSRLLSDRFSAERPKGSFSTLEIQRTEQGDSAMYLCASSRFRREVRYNEQFFGPGTRLTVL.

V gene TRBV4-1 combines with J gene TRBJ1-2, with 7 nucleotides matching TRBD1. J gave up 3 bases and V 0 bases, and 4 bases lay outside the gene matches. The CDR3 runs 15 residues. Germline-derived CDR1 and CDR2 are MGHRA and YSYEKL. The CDR3 nucleotides are TGCGCCAGCAGCCAAGACAGGGGGGCAGACTATGGCTACACCTTC. Translating it yields CASSQDRGADYGYTF.

This chain joins TRBV21-1 and TRBJ2-1; the table's D call, TRBD2, was not checked against the DNA. TRBV21-1 is noted as a pseudogene. This CDR3 comprises 16 residues. The CDR3 spells CASSKKFGVSYNEQFF. CDR3 nucleotide sequence: TGTGCCAGCAGCAAGAAATTCGGGGTATCCTACAATGAGCAGTTCTTC.

This rearrangement joins TRBV14 to TRBJ2-1; tentative D call: TRBD2 (5 bases). Germline V lookup: CDR1 SGHDN, CDR2 FVKESK. Trimming removed 4 bases from V and 4 bases from J, with 11 bases in between. The CDR3 has 14 amino acids. CDR3 loop: CASSPPRDYNEQFF. The CDR3 coding sequence is TGTGCCAGCAGCCCGCCCCGGGATTACAATGAGCAGTTCTTC.

The V call is TRBV28, the J call TRBJ2-1; TRBD1 agrees at 10 bases. Per germline, CDR1 MDHEN and CDR2 SYDVKM. CDR3 length: 15 amino acids. J was trimmed by 8 bases and V by 6 bases; bases with no gene match: 10. The CDR3 DNA reads as TGTGCCAGCAGCCCGACAGGGGGCGAGGGCTATGAGCAGTTCTTC. This codes for CASSPTGGEGYEQFF.

The genes are TRBV4-3 and TRBJ2-3; the D gene is possibly TRBD1 (7 bases). The CDR3 extends over 13 amino acids. The V end was cut by 4 bases, the J end by 8 bases, with 13 bases between. CDR1 is LGHNA, CDR2 YSLEER, per germline. The CDR3 region is CASSPQGRSTQYF. The CDR3 bases are TGCGCCAGCAGCCCACAGGGGAGGAGTACGCAGTATTTT.

The chain employs TRBV18 and TRBJ2-3, with TRBD2 matching over 8 bases. Germline CDR1 KGHSH, CDR2 LQKENI. The J segment lost 2 bases and the V segment lost 2 bases, leaving 15 bases of the junction unmatched. This CDR3 is 19 amino acids long. This CDR3 is CASSPTGNAGGLSTDTQYF. The CDR3, as DNA: TGTGCCAGCTCACCAACGGGGAACGCGGGGGGCCTCTCCACAGATACGCAGTATTTT.